This entry describes one TCR beta chain. CDR3 length: 13 residues. Per the germline V gene, CDR1 is MGHDK and CDR2 is SYGVNS. Between the trimmed V and J ends, which lost 4 bases and 9 bases, there was a span of 13 bases. The data were taken from a study of blood T cell repertoires in COVID-19. Study-wide context: From the United States, Italy and Spain came samples of acute and convalescent COVID-19. Nucleic acid was either cDNA or gDNA, and it came from T cells, B-cell-depleted T cells, or PBMCs.

Original data processing: Scientists estimated how many nucleated cells there were by amplifying reference gene primers. Assay used: immunoSEQ multiplex PCR; TCRdb lists only in-frame clones, some missing. That table gives V, J and clone size, and the DNA gave D and trimming. The sample has 150,000 to 200,000 clones; under 85% are singletons. The V call is TRBV25-1, the J call TRBJ2-1; the D gene is possibly TRBD2 (6 bases). This sequence originates from a man in his sixties or seventies with acute or convalescent COVID-19. Material for sequencing was peripheral blood. CDR3 residues: CASSVRGYGEQFF. The CDR3 DNA sequence: TGTGCCAGCAGTGTTCGGGGGTACGGTGAGCAGTTCTTC.